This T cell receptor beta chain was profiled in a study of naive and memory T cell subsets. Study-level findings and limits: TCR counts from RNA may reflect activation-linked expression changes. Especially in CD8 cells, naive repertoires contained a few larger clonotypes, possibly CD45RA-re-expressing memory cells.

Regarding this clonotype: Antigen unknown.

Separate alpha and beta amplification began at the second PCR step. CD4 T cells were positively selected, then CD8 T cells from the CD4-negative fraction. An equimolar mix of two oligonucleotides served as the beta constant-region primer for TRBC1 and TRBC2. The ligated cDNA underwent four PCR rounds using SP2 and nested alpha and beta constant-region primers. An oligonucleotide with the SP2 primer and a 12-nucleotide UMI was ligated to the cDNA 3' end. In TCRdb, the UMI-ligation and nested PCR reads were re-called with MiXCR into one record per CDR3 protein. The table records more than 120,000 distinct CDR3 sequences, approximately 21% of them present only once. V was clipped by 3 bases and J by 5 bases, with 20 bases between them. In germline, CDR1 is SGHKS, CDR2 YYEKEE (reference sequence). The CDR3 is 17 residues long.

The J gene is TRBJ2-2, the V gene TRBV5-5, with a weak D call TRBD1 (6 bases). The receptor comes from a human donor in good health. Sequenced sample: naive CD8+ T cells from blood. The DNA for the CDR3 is TGTGCCAGCAGCTCCCACGGGACATTAAGTGCGACCGGGGAGCTGTTTTTT. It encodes CASSSHGTLSATGELFF.